These 13 T cell receptor beta chains originate from one sample sequenced in a study of blood T cell repertoires in COVID-19. TCRdb keeps only in-frame clones here, not all; method: immunoSEQ multiplex PCR. Of roughly 480,000 clones in the sample, 89% were seen once. Material: peripheral blood. These receptors were taken from a man aged 18 to 29 with COVID-19, enrolled during active disease.

V and J are TRBV28 and TRBJ1-6; TRBD1 matches 7 bases. CDR1 and CDR2 (germline): MDHEN, SYDVKM. With 7 bases clipped from V and 9 bases from J, the junction kept 12 bases outside the gene matches. The CDR3 loop spans 15 amino acids. The CDR3 bases are TGTGCCAGCATTTGGGGACAGACCCGTGGTTCACCCCTCCACTTT. Encoded protein: CASIWGQTRGSPLHF. Together with reference TRBV28 and TRBJ1-6, the CDR3 gives the full variable domain: DVKVTQSSRYLVKRTGEKVFLECVQDMDHENMFWYRQDPGLGLRLIYFSYDVKMKEKGDIPEGYSVSREKKERFSLILESASTNQTSMYLCASIWGQTRGSPLHFGNGTRLTVT.

The chain uses TRBV29-1 and TRBJ2-7; 7 bases line up with TRBD2. The CDR3 runs 11 residues. Germline CDR1 is SQVTM and CDR2 is ANQGSEA. V trimming: 6 bases; J trimming: 5 bases; junction bases outside the gene matches: 4. CDR3 region: CSVRLADEQYF. In nucleotides, the CDR3 is TGCAGCGTCAGACTAGCCGACGAGCAGTACTTC.

This chain connects TRBV21-1 to TRBJ2-4; TRBD1 is the table's D call and was not checked against the DNA. TRBV21-1 is deemed a pseudogene. This CDR3 has 11 residues. The CDR3 here is CATGQENIQYF. CDR3 bases: TGTGCCACGGGACAGGAAAACATTCAGTACTTC.

The V call is TRBV18, the J call TRBJ2-7; weak D call: TRBD1 (7 bases). The CDR3 loop spans 15 amino acids. V lost 4 bases, J lost 7 bases, and 20 bases lay in between. Germline V gives CDR1 KGHSH, CDR2 LQKENI. CDR3 region: CASSLGGTGEREQYF. The DNA of the CDR3 is TGTGCCAGCTCACTGGGAGGCACAGGGGAGAGAGAGCAGTACTTC.

This chain joins TRBV11-2 and TRBJ2-1, with 9 bases aligning to TRBD1. Trimming cost V 3 bases and J 5 bases; bases outside gene matches: 8. Germline values: CDR1 SGHAT, CDR2 FQNNGV. The CDR3 totals 16 residues. The CDR3 here is CASSFFGQGFNNEQFF. In DNA form, the CDR3 reads TGTGCCAGCAGCTTCTTCGGACAGGGGTTTAACAATGAGCAGTTCTTC.

This clone was found once. This chain links TRBV27 with TRBJ2-7; tentatively, D is TRBD1 (6 bases). Deletions cut 4 bases from V and 0 bases from J, with 22 bases between. The CDR3 runs to 18 residues. CDR1 is MNHEY, CDR2 SMNVEV, per germline (reference sequence). CDR3 DNA: TGTGCCAGCAGTTCGATATGGGGTCAAAGGGGGAGCTCCTACGAGCAGTACTTC. This translates into CASSSIWGQRGSSYEQYF.

The chain couples TRBV5-6 to TRBJ2-5; TRBD2 might be the D (6 bases). This CDR3 has 16 residues. Between the trimmed V and J ends, which lost 2 bases and 4 bases, there was a span of 18 bases. Germline loops: CDR1 SGHDT, CDR2 YYEEEE. Here the CDR3 DNA reads TGTGCCAGCAGCTTCGCGACAGTGGGGAGGAGAGAGACCCAGTACTTC. As protein: CASSFATVGRRETQYF.

The rearrangement joins TRBV28 to TRBJ1-2; D is undetermined. Trimming took off 0 bases at V and 6 bases at J, with 14 bases between the two ends. CDR3 length: 15 amino acids. Germline loops: CDR1 MDHEN, CDR2 SYDVKM. The CDR3 here is CASSLWKAGEDGYTF. The CDR3 region has the DNA TGTGCCAGCAGTTTATGGAAGGCCGGGGAGGATGGCTACACCTTC.

The rearrangement links TRBV7-2 to TRBJ2-2; D is undetermined. V lost 5 bases and J lost 0, with 7 bases in between. The CDR3 covers 14 residues. Per the germline V gene, CDR1 is SGHTA and CDR2 is FQGNSA. CDR3 nucleotides: TGTGCCAGCAGCCCCCGGTCGAACACCGGGGAGCTGTTTTTT. Its translation: CASSPRSNTGELFF.

Notes on this clone: The sample has other DNA sequences that encode this CDR3 too. The chain uses TRBV4-1 and TRBJ2-7, with D tentatively TRBD2 (6 bases). The CDR3 is 15 residues long. The germline V and J ends were trimmed by 0 bases and 0 bases, with 9 bases remaining between them. Germline CDR1 is MGHRA and CDR2 is YSYEKL. The CDR3 protein is CASSQEAGSSYEQYF. CDR3 nucleotides: TGCGCCAGCAGCCAAGAGGCGGGGAGCTCCTACGAGCAGTACTTC.

This clone was seen a few times. The chain joins TRBV7-9 to TRBJ2-2; tentatively, D is TRBD1 (6 bases). Germline CDR1 reads SEHNR; CDR2 reads FQNEAQ (reference sequence). The CDR3 is 14 residues long. Trimming shortened V by 7 bases and J by 2 bases, and 11 bases separated the two germline ends. The CDR3 loop reads CASIVQGNTGELFF. DNA for the CDR3: TGTGCCAGCATAGTACAGGGAAACACCGGGGAGCTGTTTTTT.

J is TRBJ1-1 and V is TRBV7-9, with TRBD1 matching over 8 bases. J lost 6 bases, V lost 3 bases, and 3 bases had no gene match. CDR1 is SEHNR, CDR2 FQNEAQ, per germline (reference sequence). The CDR3 totals 13 residues. In DNA, the CDR3 is TGTGCCAGCAGCTTGACAGGGGATTCTGAAGCTTTCTTT. Encoded protein: CASSLTGDSEAFF. The full variable domain, completed using reference TRBV7-9 and TRBJ1-1, is DTGVSQNPRHKITKRGQNVTFRCDPISEHNRLYWYRQTLGQGPEFLTYFQNEAQLEKSRLLSDRFSAERPKGSFSTLEIQRTEQGDSAMYLCASSLTGDSEAFFGQGTRLTVV.

V and J are TRBV24-1 and TRBJ2-7; 8 nucleotides agree with TRBD1. This CDR3 contains 13 residues. V lost 11 bases to trimming and J lost 2 bases; unmatched junction nucleotides: 7. Germline V lookup: CDR1 KGHDR, CDR2 SFDVKD. The CDR3 region is CAIGQGNPYEQYF. As DNA, the CDR3 is TGTGCCATCGGACAGGGCAATCCCTACGAGCAGTACTTC.